The 13 T cell receptor beta chains reported below all come from one sample, sequenced in a study of T cells in Graves' hyperthyroidism and ophthalmopathy. The TCR beta CDR3 regions underwent amplification using RNA transcripts as the source. First-round RT-PCR of the TCR CDR3 relied on the HTBI primer set. A single record per CDR3 protein comes from TCRdb applying MiXCR to the multiplex PCR reads. The data hold 620,000 or so distinct CDR3 sequences, with 13% to 15% observed a single time. Sequencing was performed on blood. These receptors all come from a woman between 50 and 59 years old with Graves' ophthalmopathy.

The chain couples TRBV28 to TRBJ1-1; 9 positions agree with TRBD1. The CDR3 is 14 residues long. The germline V gene has CDR1 MDHEN and CDR2 SYDVKM. V shed 7 bases, J shed 5 bases, and the junction held 8 bases outside the gene matches. The CDR3 sequence is CASKPGTGQTEAFF. CDR3 nucleotides: TGTGCCAGCAAACCTGGGACAGGGCAAACTGAAGCTTTCTTT.

This clonotype was counted ten times or more. V gene TRBV7-8 combines with J gene TRBJ2-5; 14 nucleotides agree with TRBD2. The V segment lost 5 bases and the J segment 5 bases; nucleotides outside the gene matches: 13. Germline CDR1 and CDR2: SGHVS and FQNEAQ. The CDR3 spans 18 residues. The CDR3 region has the DNA TGTGCCAGCAGCCGGGGACTAGCGGGAGTCTTTGGTACGGAGACCCAGTACTTC. Its translation is CASSRGLAGVFGTETQYF.

This clonotype was counted only a few times. The rearrangement joins TRBV4-1 to TRBJ2-3, with unresolved D. Germline CDR1 MGHRA, CDR2 YSYEKL. Trimming cost V 1 base and J 0 bases, with 11 bases left between them. This CDR3 contains 16 residues. The CDR3 nucleotides read TGCGCCAGCAGCCAAGTACAGCGAACTAGCACAGATACGCAGTATTTT. Translation: CASSQVQRTSTDTQYF.

This chain links TRBV13 with TRBJ2-7, with D tentatively TRBD2 (6 bases). V lost 2 bases, J lost 4 bases, and 9 bases lay in between. The CDR3 is 13 amino acids. The germline V gene has CDR1 PRHDT and CDR2 FYEKMQ (reference sequence). CDR3 amino acids: CASSLRLVYEQYF. The DNA for the CDR3 is TGTGCCAGCAGCTTAAGACTAGTTTACGAGCAGTACTTC.

This clonotype was counted a few times. This chain connects TRBV7-8 to TRBJ2-7; D remains unclear. V lost 1 base and J 6 bases, leaving 10 bases between the germline ends. CDR1 and CDR2 (germline): SGHVS, FQNEAQ. The CDR3 runs 13 residues. The CDR3 DNA sequence: TGTGCCAGCAGCTTAGAGGGCCTTCGCGAGCAGTACTTC. This codes for CASSLEGLREQYF.

In this sample, this clonotype turned up a few times. The V and J genes are TRBV7-2 and TRBJ1-2; 10 nucleotides match TRBD1. Germline V gene data show CDR1 as SGHTA and CDR2 as FQGNSA. The CDR3 runs to 16 residues. Trimming took 5 bases from V and 4 from J; bases not matched to a gene: 10. DNA of the CDR3: TGTGCCAGCAGCCCATTAGACAGGGGGCGCGGCTATGGCTACACCTTC. Translated: CASSPLDRGRGYGYTF.

Comments on this clonotype: A read error may be the cause here, since a much bigger clone is one base away. The chain couples TRBV20-1 to TRBJ2-3, with a possible D match to TRBD1 (7 bases). The germline V gene has CDR1 DFQATT and CDR2 SNEGSKA (reference sequence). This CDR3 region has 16 residues. CDR3 DNA: TGCAATGCTCTGGGGGGAAAGGGGGCGAGCACAGATACGCAGTATTTT. Its translation: CNALGGKGASTDTQYF.

This clonotype was observed at least ten times. This rearrangement joins TRBV28 to TRBJ1-5; D ambiguous. The CDR3 length is 13 residues. CDR1 and CDR2 (germline): MDHEN, SYDVKM. Trimming removed 6 bases at V and 4 bases at J, with 10 bases between. The CDR3 DNA sequence: TGTGCCAGCAGCCCGAGAGGTAATCAGCCCCAGCATTTT. As protein: CASSPRGNQPQHF.

The sample holds a few counts of this clonotype. The chain uses TRBV28 and TRBJ2-2, with D uncertain. The germline V and J ends were trimmed by 3 bases and 1 base, with 9 bases remaining between them. This CDR3 contains 15 residues. Germline assignment: CDR1 MDHEN and CDR2 SYDVKM. The CDR3 DNA follows: TGTGCCAGCAGTTTTAGGTGGAAGAACACCGGGGAGCTGTTTTTT. Its translation: CASSFRWKNTGELFF.

V gene TRBV7-9 combines with J gene TRBJ2-5, with D maybe TRBD1 (5 bases). The CDR3 consists of 11 residues. V lost 9 bases and J 9 bases, leaving 14 bases between the germline ends. Germline loops: CDR1 SEHNR, CDR2 FQNEAQ (reference sequence). In nucleotides, the CDR3 is TGTGCCAGACAGGTCCAAGGGGCCCAGTACTTC. It yields the protein CARQVQGAQYF.

This clonotype turned up a few times. The genes are TRBV9 and TRBJ2-1; D perhaps matches TRBD2 (5 bases). The CDR3 runs 16 residues. Trimming removed 0 bases from V and 5 bases from J, with 15 bases in between. Germline CDR1 is SGDLS and CDR2 is YYNGEE. The chain's CDR3 is CASSVGVRTLDNEQFF. The DNA of the CDR3 is TGTGCCAGCAGCGTAGGTGTTAGGACTCTCGACAATGAGCAGTTCTTC.

The chain is built from TRBV4-3 and TRBJ2-7, with no clear D. Germline lookup yields CDR1 LGHNA and CDR2 YSLEER. The CDR3 totals 15 residues. Trimming took off 0 bases at V and 7 bases at J, with 16 bases between the two ends. CDR3: CASSQDALSLVEQYF. In DNA, the CDR3 is TGCGCCAGCAGCCAAGATGCGCTCAGCTTGGTGGAGCAGTACTTC.

In this sample, this clonotype turned up many times. One junction end does not reproduce the germline sequence, and a read error may be involved. The V call is TRBV5-1, the J call TRBJ2-3, with D possibly TRBD2 on 5 matching bases. CDR1 is SGHRS and CDR2 is YFSETQ in the germline V gene. This CDR3 spans 13 amino acids. CDR3 nucleotide sequence: TGTGCCAGCAGTAGCGCCAGCACAGATACGCAGTATTTT. Protein product: CASSSASTDTQYF.